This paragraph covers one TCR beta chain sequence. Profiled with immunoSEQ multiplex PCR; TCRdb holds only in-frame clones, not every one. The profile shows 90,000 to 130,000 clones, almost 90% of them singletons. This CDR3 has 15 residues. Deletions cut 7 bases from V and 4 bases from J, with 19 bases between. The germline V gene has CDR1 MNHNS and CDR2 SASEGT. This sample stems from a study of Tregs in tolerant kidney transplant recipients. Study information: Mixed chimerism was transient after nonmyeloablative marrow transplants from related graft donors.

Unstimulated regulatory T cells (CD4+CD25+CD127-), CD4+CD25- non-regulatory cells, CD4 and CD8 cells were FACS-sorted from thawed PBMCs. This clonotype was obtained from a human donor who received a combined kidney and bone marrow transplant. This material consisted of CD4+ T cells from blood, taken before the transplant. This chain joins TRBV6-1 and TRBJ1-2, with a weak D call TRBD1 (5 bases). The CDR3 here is CASTPRGELSYGYTF. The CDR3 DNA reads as TGTGCCAGCACCCCCCGGGGGGAGCTCTCCTATGGCTACACCTTC.